A selection of T cell receptor beta chains follows, all from one sample in a study of T cell responses to AZD1222 COVID-19 vaccine. Generated by immunoSEQ multiplex PCR, the TCRdb table keeps only in-frame clones and is missing some. The sample holds 110,000 to 150,000 clones; just under 95% are singletons and the top ten take 12%. This specimen was peripheral blood, taken after recovery from COVID-19. The receptors come from an adult who had recovered from COVID-19. The CDR3 runs from the conserved cysteine through the conserved F or W. D genes are given only for firm matches. Clone size is stated in some rows and not others, as once, few, many or a class when expanded.

TRBD2 | TRBJ2-1 | TRBV5-4 | . | CASSSGLAGDEQFF | TGTGCCAGCAGCTCCGGACTAGCGGGAGATGAGCAGTTCTTC
. | TRBJ1-1 | TRBV3-1/TRBV3-2 | . | CASSQDIYTEAFF | TGTGCCAGCAGCCAAGACATCTACACTGAAGCTTTCTTT
TRBD1 | TRBJ1-6 | TRBV7-8 | . | CASSLRTGEGSPLHF | TGTGCCAGCAGCTTACGGACAGGGGAGGGTTCACCCCTCCACTTT
. | TRBJ1-5 | TRBV5-1 | . | CASSWTLNQPQHF | TGCGCCAGCAGCTGGACACTTAATCAGCCCCAGCATTTT
. | TRBJ2-1 | TRBV5-1 | . | CASSLDEGRGNEQFF | TGCGCCAGCAGCTTGGACGAGGGCAGGGGCAATGAGCAGTTCTTC
TRBD2 | TRBJ2-7 | TRBV5-4 | . | CASSLAPSGRAYEQYF | TGTGCCAGCAGCTTGGCCCCTAGCGGGAGGGCATACGAGCAGTACTTC
TRBD1 | TRBJ2-7 | TRBV27 | . | CASSLGTVYEQYF | TGTGCCAGCAGTTTAGGGACAGTCTACGAGCAGTACTTC
TRBD2 | TRBJ2-5 | TRBV5-4 | . | CASSQTSGSKETQYF | TGTGCCAGCAGCCAGACTAGCGGGTCTAAAGAGACCCAGTACTTC
. | TRBJ1-1 | TRBV7-2 | . | CASSWEAPHGGAFF | TGTGCCAGCAGCTGGGAGGCCCCCCACGGGGGAGCTTTCTTT
. | TRBJ1-2 | TRBV5-4 | . | CASRPTAGGGGYTF | TGTGCCAGCAGACCCACCGCGGGGGGTGGCGGCTACACCTTC
TRBD1 | TRBJ2-5 | TRBV28 | once | CASSTTGASGGETQYF | TGTGCCAGCAGCACGACAGGGGCCAGCGGTGGGGAGACCCAGTACTTC
. | TRBJ2-1 | TRBV6-1 | . | CASSERARLLGNEQFF | TGTGCCAGCAGTGAACGGGCTAGACTTTTGGGGAATGAGCAGTTCTTC
. | TRBJ2-5 | TRBV4-1 | . | CASSQDSKYQETQYF | TGCGCCAGCAGCCAAGACAGCAAGTACCAAGAGACCCAGTACTTC
. | TRBJ2-1 | TRBV27 | . | CASSWDATRYNEQFF | TGTGCCAGCAGTTGGGATGCTACCCGTTACAATGAGCAGTTCTTC
. | TRBJ1-5 | TRBV6-5 | few | CASSPLRGEQPQHF | TGTGCCAGCAGCCCATTGAGGGGCGAACAGCCCCAGCATTTT
TRBD1 | TRBJ1-6 | TRBV7-3 | . | CASSREGQGFSPLHF | TGTGCCAGCAGCCGTGAGGGACAGGGTTTTTCACCCCTCCACTTT
. | TRBJ2-2 | TRBV30 | . | CAWSPTNTGELFF | TGTGCCTGGTCCCCTACTAACACCGGGGAGCTGTTTTTT